This entry is about one T cell receptor beta chain. Its target is unknown. This sample is part of a study of CD8 T cells in ankylosing spondylitis. Regarding the study as a whole: Disease-linked clones reportedly concentrated significantly in matched ankylosing spondylitis synovial fluid. Fewer than 10 highly homologous variants made up a TCR beta motif that seemed to typify ankylosing spondylitis blood.

CDR3 length: 15 amino acids. CDR1 is SEHNR and CDR2 is FQNEAQ in the germline V gene (reference sequence). The ends were cut back, 3 bases at V and 2 bases at J, with 13 bases in the middle. A single record per CDR3 protein comes from TCRdb applying MiXCR to the 5' RACE reads. The repertoire holds 30,000 to 45,000 distinct CDR3 sequences, with over 10% as singletons. The sample taken for sequencing was synovial fluid, either unsorted or a sorted T cell fraction (not recorded which). The genes are TRBV7-9 and TRBJ1-2; a weak D match, TRBD1 (5 bases). The source is a male donor with ankylosing spondylitis. CDR3 in DNA: TGTGCCAGCAGCTTTCCCGGACACCTCAACTATGGCTACACCTTC. Translating gives CASSFPGHLNYGYTF.